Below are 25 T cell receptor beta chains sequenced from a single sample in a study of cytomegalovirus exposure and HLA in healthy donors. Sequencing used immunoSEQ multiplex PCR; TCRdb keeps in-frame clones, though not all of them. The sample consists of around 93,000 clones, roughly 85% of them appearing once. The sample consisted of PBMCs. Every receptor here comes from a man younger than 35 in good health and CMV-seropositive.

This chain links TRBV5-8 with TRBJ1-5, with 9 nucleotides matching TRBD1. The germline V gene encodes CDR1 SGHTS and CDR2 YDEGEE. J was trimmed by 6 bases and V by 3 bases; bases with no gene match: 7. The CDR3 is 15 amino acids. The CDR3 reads CASSSGTGRPQPQHF. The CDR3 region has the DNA TGTGCCAGCAGCTCCGGGACAGGGAGGCCTCAGCCCCAGCATTTT. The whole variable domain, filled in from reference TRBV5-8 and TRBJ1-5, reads EAGVTQSPTHLIKTRGQQATLRCSPISGHTSVYWYQQALGLGLQFLLWYDEGEERNRGNFPPRFSGRQFPNYSSELNVNALELEDSALYLCASSSGTGRPQPQHFGDGTRLSIL.

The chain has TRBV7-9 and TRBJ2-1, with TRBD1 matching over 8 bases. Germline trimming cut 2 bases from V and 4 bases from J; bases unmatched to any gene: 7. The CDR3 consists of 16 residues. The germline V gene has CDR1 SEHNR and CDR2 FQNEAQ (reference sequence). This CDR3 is CASSLIQTGAYNEQFF. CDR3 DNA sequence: TGTGCCAGCAGCTTAATACAGACAGGGGCGTACAATGAGCAGTTCTTC.

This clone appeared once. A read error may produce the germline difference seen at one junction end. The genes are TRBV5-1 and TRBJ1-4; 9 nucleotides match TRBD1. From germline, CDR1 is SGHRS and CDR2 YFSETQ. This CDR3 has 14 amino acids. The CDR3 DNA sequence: TGCGCCAGCAGATTGGGACAGGGAAATGAAAAACTGTTTTTT. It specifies CASRLGQGNEKLFF.

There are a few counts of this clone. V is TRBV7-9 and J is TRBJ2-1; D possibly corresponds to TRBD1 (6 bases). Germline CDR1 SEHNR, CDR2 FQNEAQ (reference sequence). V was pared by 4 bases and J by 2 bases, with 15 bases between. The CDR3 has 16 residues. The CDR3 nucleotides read TGTGCCAGCAGCTCCTTACAGGGAGCCACCTACAATGAGCAGTTCTTC. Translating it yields CASSSLQGATYNEQFF.

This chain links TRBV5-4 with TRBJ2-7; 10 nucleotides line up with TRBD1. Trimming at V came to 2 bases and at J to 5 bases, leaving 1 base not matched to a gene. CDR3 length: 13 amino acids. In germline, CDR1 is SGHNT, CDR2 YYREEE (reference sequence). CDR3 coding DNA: TGTGCCAGCAGCTTCGGGACAGGGGACGAGCAGTACTTC. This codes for CASSFGTGDEQYF.

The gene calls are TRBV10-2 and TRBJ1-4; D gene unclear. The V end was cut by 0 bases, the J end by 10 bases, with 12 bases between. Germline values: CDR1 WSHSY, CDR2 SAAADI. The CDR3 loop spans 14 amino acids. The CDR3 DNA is TGCGCCAGCAGTGAGTCGCCCGGGCGGGGAAAACTGTTTTTT. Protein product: CASSESPGRGKLFF.

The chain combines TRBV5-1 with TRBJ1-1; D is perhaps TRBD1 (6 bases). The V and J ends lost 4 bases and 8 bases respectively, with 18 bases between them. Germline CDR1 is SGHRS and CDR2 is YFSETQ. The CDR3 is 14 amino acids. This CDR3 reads CASSPEDRLKEAFF. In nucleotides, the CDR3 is TGCGCCAGCAGCCCCGAGGACAGACTCAAAGAAGCTTTCTTT.

The CDR3 region is CASGPGGWQFF. The DNA of the CDR3 is TGTGCTAGTGGTCCGGGGGGATGGCAGTTCTTC. This chain links TRBV12-5 with TRBJ2-1; TRBD2 agrees at 7 bases. There are 11 residues in the CDR3. CDR1 and CDR2 from the germline V gene are LGHNT and FRNRAP. The J segment lost 12 bases and the V segment lost 5 bases, leaving 4 bases of the junction unmatched.

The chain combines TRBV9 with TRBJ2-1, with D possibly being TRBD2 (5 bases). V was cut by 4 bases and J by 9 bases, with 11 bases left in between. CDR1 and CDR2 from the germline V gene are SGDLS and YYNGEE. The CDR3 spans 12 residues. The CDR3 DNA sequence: TGTGCCAGCAGCCCGGACTCGGGTGAGCAGTTCTTC. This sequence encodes CASSPDSGEQFF.

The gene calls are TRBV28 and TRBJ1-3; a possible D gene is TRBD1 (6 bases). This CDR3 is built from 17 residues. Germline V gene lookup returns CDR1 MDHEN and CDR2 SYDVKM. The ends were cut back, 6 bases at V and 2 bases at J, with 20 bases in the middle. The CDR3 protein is CASSAGWQGYTGNTIYF. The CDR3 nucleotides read TGTGCCAGCAGCGCAGGTTGGCAGGGGTATACTGGAAACACCATATATTTT.

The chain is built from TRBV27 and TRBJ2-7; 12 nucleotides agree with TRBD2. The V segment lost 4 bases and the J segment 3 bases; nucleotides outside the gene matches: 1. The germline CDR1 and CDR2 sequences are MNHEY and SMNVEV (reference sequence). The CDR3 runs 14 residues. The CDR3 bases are TGTGCCAGCAGTTGGACTAGCGGGATCTACGAGCAGTACTTC. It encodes CASSWTSGIYEQYF.

The CDR3 DNA follows: TGCGCCAGCAGCCAAGTCGGCAGGGGATTGACTGGAAACACCATATATTTT. Translating it yields CASSQVGRGLTGNTIYF. The chain carries TRBV4-1 and TRBJ1-3; D might be TRBD1 (6 bases). There are 17 residues in the CDR3. The germline gives CDR1 MGHRA, CDR2 YSYEKL. V was trimmed by 1 base and J by 2 bases, leaving 15 bases between them.

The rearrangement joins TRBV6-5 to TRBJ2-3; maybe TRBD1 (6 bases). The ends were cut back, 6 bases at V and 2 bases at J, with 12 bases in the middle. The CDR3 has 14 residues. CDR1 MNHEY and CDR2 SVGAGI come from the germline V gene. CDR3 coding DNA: TGTGCCAGCAGCCCGTGGGACAACACAGATACGCAGTATTTT. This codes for CASSPWDNTDTQYF.

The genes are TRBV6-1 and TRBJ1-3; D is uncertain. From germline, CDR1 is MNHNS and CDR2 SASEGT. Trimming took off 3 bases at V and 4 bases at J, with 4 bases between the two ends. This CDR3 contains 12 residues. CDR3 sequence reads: CASSDTGNTIYF. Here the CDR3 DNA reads TGTGCCAGCAGTGACACAGGAAACACCATATATTTT.

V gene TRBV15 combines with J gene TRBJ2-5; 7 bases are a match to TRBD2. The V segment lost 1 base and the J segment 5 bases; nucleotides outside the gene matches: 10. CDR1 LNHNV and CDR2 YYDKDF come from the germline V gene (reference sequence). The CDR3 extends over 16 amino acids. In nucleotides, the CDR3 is TGTGCCACCAGCAGAGCCCACTACAGCGGGGTGGAGACCCAGTACTTC. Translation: CATSRAHYSGVETQYF.

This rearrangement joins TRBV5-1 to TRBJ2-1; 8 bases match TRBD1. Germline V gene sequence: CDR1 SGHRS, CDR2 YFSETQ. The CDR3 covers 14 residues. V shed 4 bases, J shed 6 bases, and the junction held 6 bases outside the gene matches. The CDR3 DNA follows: TGCGCCAGCAGCCGCTTACAGGGGGTCAATGAGCAGTTCTTC. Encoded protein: CASSRLQGVNEQFF.

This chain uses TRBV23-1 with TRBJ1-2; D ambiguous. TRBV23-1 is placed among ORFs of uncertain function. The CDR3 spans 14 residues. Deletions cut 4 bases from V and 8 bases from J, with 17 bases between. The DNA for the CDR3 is TGCGCCAGCAGTCCGGGGAAAGTAGAGAGCGGCTACACCTTC. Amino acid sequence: CASSPGKVESGYTF.

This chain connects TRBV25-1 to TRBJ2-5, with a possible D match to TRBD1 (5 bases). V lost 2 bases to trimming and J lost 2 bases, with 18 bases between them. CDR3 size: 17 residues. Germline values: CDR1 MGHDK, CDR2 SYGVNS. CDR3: CASSEDGAGWGQETQYF. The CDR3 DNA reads TGTGCCAGCAGTGAAGATGGGGCAGGGTGGGGACAAGAGACCCAGTACTTC.

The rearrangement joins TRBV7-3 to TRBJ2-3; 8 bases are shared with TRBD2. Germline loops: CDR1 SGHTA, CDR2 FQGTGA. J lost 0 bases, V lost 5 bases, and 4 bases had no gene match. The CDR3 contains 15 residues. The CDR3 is CASSPRGGSTDTQYF. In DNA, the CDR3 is TGTGCCAGCAGCCCCCGGGGGGGGAGCACAGATACGCAGTATTTT.

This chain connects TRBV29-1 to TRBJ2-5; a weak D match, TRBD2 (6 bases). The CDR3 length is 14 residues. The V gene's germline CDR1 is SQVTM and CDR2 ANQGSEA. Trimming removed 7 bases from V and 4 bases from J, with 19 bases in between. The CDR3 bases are TGCAGCGCCCGGCCGTCGGAGGGACCAGAGACCCAGTACTTC. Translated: CSARPSEGPETQYF.

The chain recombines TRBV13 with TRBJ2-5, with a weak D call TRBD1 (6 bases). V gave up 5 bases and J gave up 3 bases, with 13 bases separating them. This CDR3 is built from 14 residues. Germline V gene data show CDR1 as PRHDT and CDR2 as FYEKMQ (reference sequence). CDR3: CASSVQGIEETQYF. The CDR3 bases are TGTGCCAGCAGCGTACAGGGTATTGAAGAGACCCAGTACTTC.

CDR3 amino acids: CASSSPGQTGDTEAFF. The CDR3, as DNA: TGTGCCAGCAGTTCCCCCGGTCAAACAGGGGACACTGAAGCTTTCTTT. The chain combines TRBV28 with TRBJ1-1; TRBD1 agrees at 7 bases. The CDR3 length is 16 residues. The V gene end was trimmed by 4 bases and the J gene end by 3 bases; junction bases not matched to a gene: 11. Germline values: CDR1 MDHEN, CDR2 SYDVKM.

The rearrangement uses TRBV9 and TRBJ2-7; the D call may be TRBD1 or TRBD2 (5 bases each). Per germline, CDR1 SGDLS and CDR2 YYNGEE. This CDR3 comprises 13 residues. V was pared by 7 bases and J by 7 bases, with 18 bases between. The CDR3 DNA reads TGTGCCAGCTCTCAGGGACCGTCGGGGGAGCAGTACGTC. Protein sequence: CASSQGPSGEQYV.

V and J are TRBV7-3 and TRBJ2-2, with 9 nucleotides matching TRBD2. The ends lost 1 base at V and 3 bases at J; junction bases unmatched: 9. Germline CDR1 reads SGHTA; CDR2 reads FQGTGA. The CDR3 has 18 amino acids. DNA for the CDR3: TGTGCCAGCAGCTTAATCCCCGCTAGCGGGATAGACACCGGGGAGCTGTTTTTT. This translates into CASSLIPASGIDTGELFF.

The CDR3 sequence is CASSPRGGPILLYEQYF. DNA of the CDR3: TGTGCCAGCAGTCCCCGTGGGGGCCCCATACTTCTCTACGAGCAGTACTTC. The V call is TRBV27, the J call TRBJ2-7, with D possibly matching TRBD1 (6 bases). The CDR3 has 17 residues. The V and J ends lost 5 bases and 3 bases respectively, with 23 bases between them. Germline CDR1 MNHEY, CDR2 SMNVEV (reference sequence).